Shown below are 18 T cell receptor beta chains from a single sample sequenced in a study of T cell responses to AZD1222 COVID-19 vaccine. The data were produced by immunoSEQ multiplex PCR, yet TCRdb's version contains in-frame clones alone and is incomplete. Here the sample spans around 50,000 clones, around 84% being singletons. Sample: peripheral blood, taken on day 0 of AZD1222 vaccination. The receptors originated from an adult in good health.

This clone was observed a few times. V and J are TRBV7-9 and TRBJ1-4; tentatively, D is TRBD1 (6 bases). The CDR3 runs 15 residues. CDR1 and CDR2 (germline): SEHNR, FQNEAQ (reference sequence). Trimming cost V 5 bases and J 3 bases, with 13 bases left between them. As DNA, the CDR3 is TGTGCCAGCAGCCCCTCTAGGGGGTCTAATGAAAAACTGTTTTTT. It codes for CASSPSRGSNEKLFF.

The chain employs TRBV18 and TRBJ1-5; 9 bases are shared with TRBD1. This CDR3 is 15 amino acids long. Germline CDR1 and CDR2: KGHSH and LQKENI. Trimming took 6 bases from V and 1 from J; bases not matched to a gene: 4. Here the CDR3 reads CASSLGQGSNQPQHF. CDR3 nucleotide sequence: TGTGCCAGCTCCCTCGGACAGGGGAGCAATCAGCCCCAGCATTTT.

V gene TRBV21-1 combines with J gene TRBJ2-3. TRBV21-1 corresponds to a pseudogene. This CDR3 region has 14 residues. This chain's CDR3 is CASAEGPYTDTQYF. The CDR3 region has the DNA TGTGCCAGCGCAGAAGGCCCTTATACAGATACGCAGTATTTT.

This CDR3 reads CASSQRGDGYTF. CDR3 bases: TGTGCCAGCAGCCAAAGGGGTGATGGCTACACCTTC. The V and J genes are TRBV3-1 (or the pseudogene TRBV3-2) and TRBJ1-2, with D perhaps matching TRBD1 (5 bases). The germline CDR1 and CDR2 sequences are LGHDT and YNNKEL (reference sequence). Trimming took off 2 bases at V and 6 bases at J, with 7 bases between the two ends. The CDR3 runs 12 residues.

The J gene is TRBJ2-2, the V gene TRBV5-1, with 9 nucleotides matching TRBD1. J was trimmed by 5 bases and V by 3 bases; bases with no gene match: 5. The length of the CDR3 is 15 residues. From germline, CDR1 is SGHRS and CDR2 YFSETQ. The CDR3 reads CASSSSTGGTGELFF. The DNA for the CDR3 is TGCGCCAGCAGCTCGTCGACAGGGGGTACCGGGGAGCTGTTTTTT.

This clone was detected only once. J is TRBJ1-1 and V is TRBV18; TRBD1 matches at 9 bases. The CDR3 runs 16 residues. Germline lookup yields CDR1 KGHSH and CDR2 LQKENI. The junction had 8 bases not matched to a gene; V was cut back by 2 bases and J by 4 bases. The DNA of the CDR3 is TGTGCCAGCTCACCAACAATACAGGGGGCCGGCACTGAAGCTTTCTTT. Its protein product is CASSPTIQGAGTEAFF.

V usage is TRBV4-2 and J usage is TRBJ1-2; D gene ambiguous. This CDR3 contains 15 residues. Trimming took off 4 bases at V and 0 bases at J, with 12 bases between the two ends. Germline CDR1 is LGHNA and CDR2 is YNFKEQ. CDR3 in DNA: TGTGCCAGCAGCCTCATGGGCAGTACTAACTATGGCTACACCTTC. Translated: CASSLMGSTNYGYTF.

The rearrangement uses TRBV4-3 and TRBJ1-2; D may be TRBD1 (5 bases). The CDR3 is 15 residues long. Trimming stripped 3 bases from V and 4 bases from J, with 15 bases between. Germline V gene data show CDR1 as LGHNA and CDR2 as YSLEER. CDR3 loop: CASSQDPGTVYGYTF. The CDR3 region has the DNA TGCGCCAGCAGCCAGGATCCCGGGACGGTCTATGGCTACACCTTC.

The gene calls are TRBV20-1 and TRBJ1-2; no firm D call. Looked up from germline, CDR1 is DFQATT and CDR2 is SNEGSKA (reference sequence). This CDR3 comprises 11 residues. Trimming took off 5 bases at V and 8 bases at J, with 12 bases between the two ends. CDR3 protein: CSAPIDLGYTF. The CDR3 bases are TGCAGTGCTCCAATCGACCTGGGCTACACCTTC.

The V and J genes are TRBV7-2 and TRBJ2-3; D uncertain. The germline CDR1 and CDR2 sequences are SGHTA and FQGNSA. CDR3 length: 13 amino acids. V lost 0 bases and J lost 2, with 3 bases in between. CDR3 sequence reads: CASSLAYTDTQYF. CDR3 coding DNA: TGTGCCAGCAGCTTAGCGTACACAGATACGCAGTATTTT.

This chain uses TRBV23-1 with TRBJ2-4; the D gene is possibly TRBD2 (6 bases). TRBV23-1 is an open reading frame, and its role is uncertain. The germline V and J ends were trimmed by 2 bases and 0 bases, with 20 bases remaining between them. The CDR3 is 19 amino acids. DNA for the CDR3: TGCGCCAGCAGTCAACGAAAACCCACGGGGGAGGAAGCCAAAAACATTCAGTACTTC. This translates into CASSQRKPTGEEAKNIQYF.

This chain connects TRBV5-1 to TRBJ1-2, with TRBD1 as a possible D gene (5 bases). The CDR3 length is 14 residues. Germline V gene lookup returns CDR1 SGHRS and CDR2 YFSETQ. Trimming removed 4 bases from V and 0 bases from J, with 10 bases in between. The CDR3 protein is CASSTQGPNYGYTF. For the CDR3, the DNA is TGCGCCAGCAGCACCCAGGGACCTAACTATGGCTACACCTTC.

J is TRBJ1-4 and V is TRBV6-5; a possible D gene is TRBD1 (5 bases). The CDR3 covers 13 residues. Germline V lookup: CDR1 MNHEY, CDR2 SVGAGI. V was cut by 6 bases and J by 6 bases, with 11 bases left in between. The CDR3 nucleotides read TGTGCCAGCAGCCGAGTGACAGATGAAAAACTGTTTTTT. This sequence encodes CASSRVTDEKLFF.

The CDR3: CASSLPVQGTEAFF. The DNA of the CDR3 is TGCGCCAGCAGCCTACCGGTACAGGGAACTGAAGCTTTCTTT. The chain is built from TRBV5-1 and TRBJ1-1, with a possible D match to TRBD1 (6 bases). Trimming took 4 bases from V and 5 from J, leaving 15 bases between them. The CDR3 runs 14 residues. Per germline, CDR1 SGHRS and CDR2 YFSETQ.

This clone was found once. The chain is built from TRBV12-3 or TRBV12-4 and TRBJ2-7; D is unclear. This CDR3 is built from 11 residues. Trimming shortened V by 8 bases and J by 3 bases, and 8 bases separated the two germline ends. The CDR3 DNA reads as TGTGCCAGCGGCCTAATCTACGAGCAGTACTTC. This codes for CASGLIYEQYF.

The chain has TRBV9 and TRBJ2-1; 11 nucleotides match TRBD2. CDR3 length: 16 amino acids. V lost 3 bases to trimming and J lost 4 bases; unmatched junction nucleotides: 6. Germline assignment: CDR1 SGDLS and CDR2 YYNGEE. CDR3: CASSETGLAAYNEQFF. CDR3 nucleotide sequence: TGTGCCAGCAGCGAAACGGGACTAGCGGCATACAATGAGCAGTTCTTC.

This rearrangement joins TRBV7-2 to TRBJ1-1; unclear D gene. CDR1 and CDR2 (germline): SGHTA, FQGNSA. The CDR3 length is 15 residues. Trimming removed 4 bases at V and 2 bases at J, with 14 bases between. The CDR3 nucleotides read TGTGCCAGCAGCTCTCAGATAGGGATTAACACTGAAGCTTTCTTT. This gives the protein CASSSQIGINTEAFF. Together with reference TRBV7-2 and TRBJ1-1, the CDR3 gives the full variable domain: GAGVSQSPSNKVTEKGKDVELRCDPISGHTALYWYRQSLGQGLEFLIYFQGNSAPDKSGLPSDRFSAERTGGSVSTLTIQRTQQEDSAVYLCASSSQIGINTEAFFGQGTRLTVV.

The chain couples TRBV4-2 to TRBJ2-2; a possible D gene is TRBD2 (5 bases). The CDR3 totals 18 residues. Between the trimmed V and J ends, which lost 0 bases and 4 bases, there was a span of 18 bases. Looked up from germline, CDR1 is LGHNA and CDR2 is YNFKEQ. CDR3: CASSQDGLAQYSTGELFF. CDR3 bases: TGTGCCAGCAGCCAAGATGGGCTAGCTCAGTACAGCACCGGGGAGCTGTTTTTT.